This TCR beta chain was observed in a study of blood T cells in healthy people across ages. V lost 6 bases and J lost 4; bases outside the gene matches: 6. Germline CDR1 and CDR2: SNHLY and FYNNEI. The length of the CDR3 is 14 residues. For the second PCR, which ran for roughly 7 to 11 cycles, a sample-barcoded 5' primer and a J-beta primer mix were used. TCRdb fed the 5' RACE reads into MiXCR, producing one record per CDR3 protein. This repertoire shows 1.5 million to 2 million distinct CDR3 sequences, about 50% found once; its top ten account for approximately 2%. The sequence was collected from a woman in her thirties or forties in good health. Source material: blood. The chain employs TRBV2 and TRBJ2-7; 10 bases are a match to TRBD1. The CDR3 reads CASRGTGDGYEQYF. The CDR3 nucleotides are TGTGCCAGCAGAGGGACAGGGGATGGGTACGAGCAGTACTTC.